The clone carrying this T cell receptor (beta chain) has a count of ten or more. The junction had 7 bases not matched to a gene; V was cut back by 6 bases and J by 6 bases. This CDR3 region has 12 residues. Germline V gene data show CDR1 as SQVTM and CDR2 as ANQGSEA. One entry per CDR3 protein results from TCRdb running MiXCR on the RT-PCR reads. The table records approximately 720,000 distinct CDR3 sequences, 14% of them present only once. This receptor was taken from a female donor in good health, serving as a healthy control. The sample was memory CD4+ T cells from blood. This chain connects TRBV29-1 to TRBJ1-2, with 7 positions matching TRBD1. In DNA, the CDR3 is TGCAGCGTCGATCGACAGGGAAATGGCTACACCTTC. Its protein product is CSVDRQGNGYTF.